The clone carrying this T cell receptor (beta chain) was recorded once. Its antigen is unknown. Profiled with immunoSEQ multiplex PCR; TCRdb holds only in-frame clones, not every one. The sample holds tens of thousands of clones, 88% seen once. The CDR3 loop spans 14 amino acids. V was pared by 3 bases and J by 3 bases, with 4 bases of the junction left unmatched. CDR1 and CDR2 from the germline V gene are SEHNR and FQNEAQ (reference sequence). The data are from a study of OX40 agonist ivuxolimab in advanced cancers. Findings and caveats of the study: CD4+ T cells averaged fewer expanded clones than CD8+ T cells.

V and J are TRBV7-9 and TRBJ1-1; 7 bases match TRBD1. The material was CD4+ or CD8+ T cells sorted from blood, obtained in a trial of the OX40 agonist ivuxolimab. This receptor was identified in an adult with an advanced solid tumor such as melanoma, head and neck, liver or kidney cancer. CDR3 nucleotides: TGTGCCAGCAGCTTCGACAGGGCCTACACTGAAGCTTTCTTT. It translates to CASSFDRAYTEAFF.